This T cell receptor (beta chain) was sequenced for a study of T cell responses to AZD1222 COVID-19 vaccine. This table comes from immunoSEQ multiplex PCR, and its TCRdb copy is limited to in-frame clones, with some not included. The table lists roughly 150,000 clones, 88% of them singletons. Trimming shortened V by 2 bases and J by 7 bases, and 18 bases separated the two germline ends. CDR1 is MNHEY, CDR2 SVGEGT, per germline. CDR3 length equals 15 residues. The J gene is TRBJ2-7, the V gene TRBV6-2 or TRBV6-3, with D perhaps being TRBD1 or TRBD2 (5 bases each). The source was peripheral blood, collected on day 0 of MenACWY control vaccination. This TCR derives from an adult in good health. In DNA form, the CDR3 reads TGTGCCAGCAGTTACGCGTACGTCAAAGGGGAGGAGCAGTACTTC. The encoded protein is CASSYAYVKGEEQYF.